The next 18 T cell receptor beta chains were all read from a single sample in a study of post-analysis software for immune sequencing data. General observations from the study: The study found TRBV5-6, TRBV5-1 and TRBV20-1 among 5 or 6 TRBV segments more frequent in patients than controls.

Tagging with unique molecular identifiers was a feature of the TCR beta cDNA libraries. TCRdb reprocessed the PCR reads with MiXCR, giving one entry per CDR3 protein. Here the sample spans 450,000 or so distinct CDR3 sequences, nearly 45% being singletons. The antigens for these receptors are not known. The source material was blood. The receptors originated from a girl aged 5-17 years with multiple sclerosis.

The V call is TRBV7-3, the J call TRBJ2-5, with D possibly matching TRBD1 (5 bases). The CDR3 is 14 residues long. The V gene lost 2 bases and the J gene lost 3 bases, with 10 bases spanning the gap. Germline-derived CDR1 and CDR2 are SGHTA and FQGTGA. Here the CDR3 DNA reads TGTGCCAGCAGCTTAGCAGGGAACGAAGAGACCCAGTACTTC. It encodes CASSLAGNEETQYF.

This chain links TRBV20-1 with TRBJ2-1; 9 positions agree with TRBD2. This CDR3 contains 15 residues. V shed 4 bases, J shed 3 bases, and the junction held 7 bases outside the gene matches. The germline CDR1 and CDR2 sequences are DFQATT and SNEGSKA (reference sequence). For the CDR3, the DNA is TGCAGTGCTACCCTAGCGGGAAAGCGCTACAATGAGCAGTTCTTC. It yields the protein CSATLAGKRYNEQFF.

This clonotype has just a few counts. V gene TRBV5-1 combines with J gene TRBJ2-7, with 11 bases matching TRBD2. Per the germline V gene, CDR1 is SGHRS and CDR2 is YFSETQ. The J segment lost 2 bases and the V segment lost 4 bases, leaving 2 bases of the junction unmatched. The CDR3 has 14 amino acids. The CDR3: CASSASGRPYEQYF. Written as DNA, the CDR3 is TGCGCCAGCAGCGCTAGCGGGAGGCCCTACGAGCAGTACTTC.

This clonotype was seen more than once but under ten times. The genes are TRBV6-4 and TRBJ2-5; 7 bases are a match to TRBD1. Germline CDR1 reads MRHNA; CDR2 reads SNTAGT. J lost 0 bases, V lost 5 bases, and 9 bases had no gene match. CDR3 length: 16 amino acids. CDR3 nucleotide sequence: TGTGCCAGCAGTCCCCCGGACAGGACCCACCAAGAGACCCAGTACTTC. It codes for CASSPPDRTHQETQYF.

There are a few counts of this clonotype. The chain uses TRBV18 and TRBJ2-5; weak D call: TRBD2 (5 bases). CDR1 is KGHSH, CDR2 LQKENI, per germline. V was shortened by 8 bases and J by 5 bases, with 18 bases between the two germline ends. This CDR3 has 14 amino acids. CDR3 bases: TGTGCCAGCCGAGACTCCGGGTCGGGGGAGACCCAGTACTTC. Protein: CASRDSGSGETQYF.

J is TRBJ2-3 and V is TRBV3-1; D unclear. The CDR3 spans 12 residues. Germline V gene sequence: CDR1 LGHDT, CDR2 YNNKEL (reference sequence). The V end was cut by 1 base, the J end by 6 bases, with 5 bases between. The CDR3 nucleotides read TGTGCCAGCAGCCAAGCGTCGGATACGCAGTATTTT. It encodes CASSQASDTQYF.

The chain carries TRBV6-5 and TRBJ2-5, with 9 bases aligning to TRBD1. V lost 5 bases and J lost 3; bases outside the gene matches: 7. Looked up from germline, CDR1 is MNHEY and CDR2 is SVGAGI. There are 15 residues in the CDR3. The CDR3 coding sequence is TGTGCCAGCAGTACACCGGGACAGGGAAAAGAGACCCAGTACTTC. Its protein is CASSTPGQGKETQYF.

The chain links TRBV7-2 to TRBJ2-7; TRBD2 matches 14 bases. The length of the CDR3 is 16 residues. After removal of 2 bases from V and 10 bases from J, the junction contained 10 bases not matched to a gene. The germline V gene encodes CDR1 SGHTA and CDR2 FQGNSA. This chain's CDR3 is CASSLRGLAGVTPQYF. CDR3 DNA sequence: TGTGCCAGCAGCTTAAGGGGACTAGCGGGAGTGACCCCCCAGTACTTC.

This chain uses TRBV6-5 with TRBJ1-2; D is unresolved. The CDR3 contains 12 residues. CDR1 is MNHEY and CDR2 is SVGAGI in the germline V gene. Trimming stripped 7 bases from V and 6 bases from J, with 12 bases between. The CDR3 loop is CASTLSSDGYTF. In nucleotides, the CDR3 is TGTGCCAGCACCCTTAGTTCGGATGGCTACACCTTC.

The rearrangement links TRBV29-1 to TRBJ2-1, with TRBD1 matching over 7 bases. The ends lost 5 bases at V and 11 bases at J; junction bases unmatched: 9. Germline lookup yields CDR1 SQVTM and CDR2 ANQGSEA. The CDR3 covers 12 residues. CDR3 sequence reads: CSVLPGTDKQFF. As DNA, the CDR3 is TGCAGCGTTCTGCCCGGGACAGATAAGCAGTTCTTC.

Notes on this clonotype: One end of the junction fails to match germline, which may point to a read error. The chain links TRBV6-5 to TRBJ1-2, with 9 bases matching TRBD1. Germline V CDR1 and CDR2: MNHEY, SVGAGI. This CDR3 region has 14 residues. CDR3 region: CAGSYSGTGLGYTF. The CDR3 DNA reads TGTGCCGGCAGTTACTCTGGGACAGGGCTCGGCTACACCTTC.

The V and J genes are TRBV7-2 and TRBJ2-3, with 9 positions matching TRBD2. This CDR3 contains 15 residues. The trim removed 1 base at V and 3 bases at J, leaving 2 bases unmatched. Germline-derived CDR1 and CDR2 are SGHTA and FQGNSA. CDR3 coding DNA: TGTGCCAGCAGCTTAGTCAGCGGGAGGACAGATACGCAGTATTTT. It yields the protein CASSLVSGRTDTQYF.

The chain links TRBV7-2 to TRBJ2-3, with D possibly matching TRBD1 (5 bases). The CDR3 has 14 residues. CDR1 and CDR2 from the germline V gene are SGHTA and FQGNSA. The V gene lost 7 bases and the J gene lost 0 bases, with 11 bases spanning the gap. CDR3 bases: TGTGCCAGCACCATAAGGACAAGCACAGATACGCAGTATTTT. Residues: CASTIRTSTDTQYF.

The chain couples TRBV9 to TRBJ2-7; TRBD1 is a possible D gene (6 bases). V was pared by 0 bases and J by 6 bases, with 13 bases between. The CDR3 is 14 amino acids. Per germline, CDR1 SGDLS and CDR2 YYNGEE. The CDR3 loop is CASSVGTRGSEQYF. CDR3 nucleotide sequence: TGTGCCAGCAGCGTAGGTACCAGGGGTTCCGAGCAGTACTTC.

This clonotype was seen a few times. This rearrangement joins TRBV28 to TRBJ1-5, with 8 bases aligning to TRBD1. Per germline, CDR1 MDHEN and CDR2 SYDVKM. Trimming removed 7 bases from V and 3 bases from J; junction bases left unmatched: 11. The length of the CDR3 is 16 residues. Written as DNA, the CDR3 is TGTGCCAGCATTTACTCCGCAGGGGGCCCCAATCAGCCCCAGCATTTT. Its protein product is CASIYSAGGPNQPQHF.

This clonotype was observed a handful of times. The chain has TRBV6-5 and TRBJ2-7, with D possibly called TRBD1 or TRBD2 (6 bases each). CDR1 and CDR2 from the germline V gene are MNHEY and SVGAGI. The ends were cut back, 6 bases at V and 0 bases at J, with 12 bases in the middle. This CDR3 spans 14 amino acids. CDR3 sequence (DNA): TGTGCCAGCAGAAGGGGGGTAAGCTCCTACGAGCAGTACTTC. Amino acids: CASRRGVSSYEQYF.

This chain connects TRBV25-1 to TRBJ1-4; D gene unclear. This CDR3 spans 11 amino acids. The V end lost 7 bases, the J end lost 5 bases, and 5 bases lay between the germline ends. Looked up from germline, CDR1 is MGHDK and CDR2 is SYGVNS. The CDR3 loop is CASMTNEKLFF. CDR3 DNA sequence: TGTGCCAGCATGACGAATGAAAAACTGTTTTTT.

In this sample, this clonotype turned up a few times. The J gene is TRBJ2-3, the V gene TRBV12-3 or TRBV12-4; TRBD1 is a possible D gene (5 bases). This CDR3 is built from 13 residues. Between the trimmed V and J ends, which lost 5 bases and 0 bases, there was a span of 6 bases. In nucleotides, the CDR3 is TGTGCCAGCAGTCGACAGAGCACAGATACGCAGTATTTT. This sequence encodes CASSRQSTDTQYF.